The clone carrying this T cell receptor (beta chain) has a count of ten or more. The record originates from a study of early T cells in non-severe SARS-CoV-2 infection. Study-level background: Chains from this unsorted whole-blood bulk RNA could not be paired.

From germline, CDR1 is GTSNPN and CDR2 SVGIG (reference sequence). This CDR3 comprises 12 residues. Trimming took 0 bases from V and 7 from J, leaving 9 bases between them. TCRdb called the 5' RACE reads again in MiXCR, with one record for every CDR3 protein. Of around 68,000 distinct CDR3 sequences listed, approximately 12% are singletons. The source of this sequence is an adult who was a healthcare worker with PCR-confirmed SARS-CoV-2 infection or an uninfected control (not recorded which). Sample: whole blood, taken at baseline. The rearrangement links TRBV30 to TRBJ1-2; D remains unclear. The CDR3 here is CAWSVWARGYTF. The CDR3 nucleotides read TGTGCCTGGAGTGTATGGGCCCGTGGCTACACCTTC.